The rows below give T cell receptor beta chains drawn from one sample of a study of read filtering for tumor transcriptome and immune sequencing. TCRdb analysed the reads with MiXCR anew, one entry per CDR3 protein. The sample shows tens of thousands of distinct CDR3 sequences, around 15% of them seen only once. The sample taken for sequencing was a population of CD138-negative cells sorted from bone marrow. These TCRs come from a donor at least 40 years old with multiple myeloma. Both conserved end residues are part of each CDR3. A D gene is named only where the DNA matches it firmly. Size is omitted from some rows. Given values are once, few, many or a class for expanded clones.

CDR3 protein | CDR3 DNA | J gene | clone size | D gene | V gene
CASSERDPNTGEPFF | TGTGCCAGCAGTGAGAGGGACCCTAACACCGGGGAGCCGTTTTTT | TRBJ2-2 | few | NA | TRBV25-1
CASSPTQAKNEQYF | TGTGCCAGCTCACCAACACAGGCTAAGAACGAGCAGTACTTC | TRBJ2-7 | few | NA | TRBV18
CASSPTDLYEQYF | TGTGCCAGCAGCCCTACGGACCTTTACGAGCAGTACTTC | TRBJ2-7 | many | NA | TRBV3-1
CASSIPGIETQYF | TGTGCCAGTAGTATCCCCGGGATCGAGACCCAGTACTTC | TRBJ2-5 | NA | NA | TRBV19
CASSVSGATNEKLFF | TGTGCCAGCAGCGTTTCAGGGGCAACTAATGAAAAACTGTTTTTT | TRBJ1-4 | NA | NA | TRBV7-2
CASSRLSGANVLTF | TGTGCCAGCAGCCGCTTGTCTGGGGCCAACGTCCTGACTTTC | TRBJ2-6 | many | NA | TRBV18
CASSSRQSTDTQYF | TGCGCCAGCAGCTCCAGACAGAGCACAGATACGCAGTATTTT | TRBJ2-3 | many | NA | TRBV5-1
CATSDSGQGVNTGELFF | TGTGCCACCAGTGATTCCGGACAGGGTGTAAACACCGGGGAGCTGTTTTTT | TRBJ2-2 | many | TRBD1 | TRBV24-1
CASSIGTGLGNEQFF | TGTGCCAGCAGCATTGGGACTGGTTTAGGGAATGAGCAGTTCTTC | TRBJ2-1 | many | NA | TRBV7-2
CSAKGTGGYEQYF | TGCAGTGCAAAAGGGACAGGCGGCTACGAGCAGTACTTC | TRBJ2-7 | many | TRBD1 | TRBV20-1
CASSLAGAVYEQYF | TGTGCCAGCAGCTTAGCTGGGGCAGTTTACGAGCAGTACTTC | TRBJ2-7 | many | NA | TRBV7-9
CSVDNDFFYGYTF | TGCAGCGTTGATAACGACTTCTTCTATGGCTACACCTTC | TRBJ1-2 | many | NA | TRBV29-1
CASSAGLADAYEQYF | TGTGCCAGCAGCGCCGGACTAGCAGATGCCTACGAGCAGTACTTC | TRBJ2-7 | many | NA | TRBV21-1
CASSLAVGTNYGYTF | TGTGCCAGCAGCTTAGCAGTCGGCACAAACTATGGCTACACCTTC | TRBJ1-2 | many | NA | TRBV7-2
CASSLEGYTQYF | TGTGCCAGCAGCTTAGAGGGATATACGCAGTATTTT | TRBJ2-3 | many | NA | TRBV7-8
CASSQTREGYEQYF | TGCGCCAGCAGCCAAACAAGGGAAGGGTACGAGCAGTACTTC | TRBJ2-7 | NA | NA | TRBV4-3
CASSLVGGDVPSTDTQYF | TGTGCCAGCAGCTTAGTCGGAGGGGACGTCCCAAGCACAGATACGCAGTATTTT | TRBJ2-3 | many | NA | TRBV7-6
CAISESGANVLTF | TGTGCCATCAGTGAGTCTGGGGCCAACGTCCTGACTTTC | TRBJ2-6 | many | NA | TRBV10-3
CASKAGGNQPQHF | TGTGCCAGCAAGGCAGGGGGTAATCAGCCCCAGCATTTT | TRBJ1-5 | many | TRBD1 | TRBV28
CAWAQGGNQPQHF | TGTGCCTGGGCACAGGGTGGCAATCAGCCCCAGCATTTT | TRBJ1-5 | many | NA | TRBV30
CASSRSVTGTGGGKLFF | TGTGCCAGCAGCCGGAGCGTGACCGGGACAGGGGGCGGAAAACTGTTTTTT | TRBJ1-4 | many | TRBD1 | TRBV27
CASSSRYNEQFF | TGTGCCAGCAGTTCCCGGTACAATGAGCAGTTCTTC | TRBJ2-1 | medium-sized | NA | TRBV27
CASSLATASPYF | TGTGCCAGCAGCTTAGCCACAGCATCCCCGTACTTC | TRBJ2-4 | few | NA | TRBV7-9
CASSTRVLANTGELFF | TGTGCCAGCAGCACCAGGGTCCTCGCGAACACCGGGGAGCTGTTTTTT | TRBJ2-2 | many | NA | TRBV7-8
CASSGAGLADYNEQFF | TGTGCCAGCAGTGGTGCGGGACTAGCAGACTACAATGAGCAGTTCTTC | TRBJ2-1 | many | TRBD2 | TRBV2
CASVRGSTDTQYF | TGTGCCAGCGTAAGGGGTAGCACAGATACGCAGTATTTT | TRBJ2-3 | many | NA | TRBV7-9